This T cell receptor (beta chain) was sequenced for a study of cytomegalovirus exposure and HLA in healthy donors. Whole-study findings and limits: Associated with HLA alleles at 0.05 false discovery rate in a later analysis were around 17,000 TCR beta sequences. According to the study, 160 or so TCR beta chains were cytomegalovirus-associated. Analyses of presence and absence presupposed an approximately uniform sequencing depth across donors.

This CDR3 has 15 residues. Germline CDR1 reads SNHLY; CDR2 reads FYNNEI. Trimming took 1 base from V and 5 from J; bases not matched to a gene: 5. The PCR contained 60 Vbeta and 13 Jbeta primers. Only in-frame clones appear in the TCRdb table, and some are missing; sequencing was by immunoSEQ multiplex PCR. The sample has about 130,000 clones; more than 9% are singletons. Concerning this clone: Its antigen is unidentified.

The chain couples TRBV2 to TRBJ2-7; 10 positions agree with TRBD2. The TCR was taken from a woman between 18 and 30 years old in good health and CMV-seropositive. The sample consisted of PBMCs. In nucleotides, the CDR3 is TGTGCCAGCAGTGAAGACAGCGGGAGGGCCAACGAGCAGTACTTC. It translates to CASSEDSGRANEQYF. The full variable domain, in which reference TRBV2 and TRBJ2-7 provide the parts outside the CDR3, is EPEVTQTPSHQVTQMGQEVILRCVPISNHLYFYWYRQILGQKVEFLVSFYNNEISEKSEIFDDQFSVERPDGSNFTLKIRSTKLEDSAMYFCASSEDSGRANEQYFGPGTRLTVT.